This entry concerns a single T cell receptor beta chain. The CDR3 has 12 amino acids. V shed 6 bases, J shed 7 bases, and the junction held 5 bases outside the gene matches. Germline assignment: CDR1 SQVTM and CDR2 ANQGSEA. This sample was included in a study of T cell changes during pregnancy in multiple sclerosis. Assay: immunoSEQ multiplex PCR; the TCRdb copy retains only in-frame clones and omits some. The data hold around 96,000 clones, with about 94% observed a single time. The V gene is TRBV29-1, the J gene TRBJ2-4; TRBD1 aligns across 8 bases. The sequences come from peripheral blood, collected in the third trimester of pregnancy. The sequence was collected from a female donor with multiple sclerosis, enrolled in a pregnancy study. CDR3 sequence: CSVPGTGNIQYF. The DNA of the CDR3 is TGCAGCGTCCCCGGGACAGGTAACATTCAGTACTTC.